The 5 T cell receptor beta chains presented below share a single source sample, sequenced in a study of T cell repertoires in cytomegalovirus infection. For these receptors, no antigen is known. In TCRdb, the reads were re-called with MiXCR into one record per CDR3 protein. The table records just under 500,000 distinct CDR3 sequences, 25% to 35% of them present only once. Specimen: cultured PBMCs, collected from culture after CMV antigen stimulation. These receptors were collected from a human donor in good health (CMV status not recorded). Some clones in this sample may be carry-over from other donors' samples.

This chain links TRBV7-2 with TRBJ2-1; D remains ambiguous. This CDR3 spans 16 amino acids. The V and J ends lost 5 bases and 2 bases respectively, with 16 bases between them. Germline assignment: CDR1 SGHTA and CDR2 FQGNSA. The CDR3 reads CASSPGGASPYNEQFF. CDR3 coding DNA: TGTGCCAGCAGCCCCGGTGGCGCCTCTCCCTACAATGAGCAGTTCTTC.

This clonotype was observed a handful of times. The chain links TRBV4-3 to TRBJ2-1; tentative D call: TRBD2 (5 bases). Germline CDR1 is LGHNA and CDR2 is YSLEER. Trimming left V 4 bases short and J 0 bases short, with 13 bases between. There are 16 residues in the CDR3. Here the CDR3 DNA reads TGCGCCAGCAGCCCGACTATGTCCCTCTCCTACAATGAGCAGTTCTTC. This encodes CASSPTMSLSYNEQFF.

The rearrangement joins TRBV19 to TRBJ2-1, with 10 bases identical to TRBD1. The CDR3 has 16 amino acids. Looked up from germline, CDR1 is LNHDA and CDR2 is SQIVND (reference sequence). J was trimmed by 5 bases and V by 2 bases; bases with no gene match: 6. The CDR3 DNA reads as TGTGCCAGTAGTATAAGGGACAGGGGCTACCACAATGAGCAGTTCTTC. It translates to CASSIRDRGYHNEQFF.

The V call is TRBV20-1, the J call TRBJ2-2; D possibly matches TRBD1 or TRBD2 (5 bases each). From germline, CDR1 is DFQATT and CDR2 SNEGSKA (reference sequence). This CDR3 contains 15 residues. With 5 bases removed from V and 5 bases from J, the gap between germline ends came to 18 bases. DNA for the CDR3: TGCAGTGCTGCGCCCGGGACGGCAGTAACCGGGGAGCTGTTTTTT. Translated, it gives CSAAPGTAVTGELFF.

The V call is TRBV6-1, the J call TRBJ1-1; TRBD1 is a possible D gene (5 bases). The V end lost 0 bases, the J end lost 4 bases, and 12 bases lay between the germline ends. The CDR3 consists of 15 residues. In germline, CDR1 is MNHNS, CDR2 SASEGT. In DNA form, the CDR3 reads TGTGCCAGCAGTGAAGCGCTACAGGTTGCCACTGAAGCTTTCTTT. This encodes CASSEALQVATEAFF.